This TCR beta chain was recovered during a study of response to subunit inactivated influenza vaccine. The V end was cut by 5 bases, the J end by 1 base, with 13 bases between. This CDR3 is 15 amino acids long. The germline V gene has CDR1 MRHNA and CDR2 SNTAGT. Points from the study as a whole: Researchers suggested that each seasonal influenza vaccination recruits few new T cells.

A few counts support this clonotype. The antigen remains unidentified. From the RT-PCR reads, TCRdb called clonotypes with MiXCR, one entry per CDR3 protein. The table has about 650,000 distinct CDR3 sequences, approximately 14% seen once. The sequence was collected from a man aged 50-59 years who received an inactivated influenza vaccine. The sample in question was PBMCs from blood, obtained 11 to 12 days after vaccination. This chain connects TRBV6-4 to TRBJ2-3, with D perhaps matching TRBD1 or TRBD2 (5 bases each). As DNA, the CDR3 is TGTGCCAGCAGTAAAGCGGTGGGGGGCACAGATACGCAGTATTTT. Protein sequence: CASSKAVGGTDTQYF.